This entry features one T cell receptor (beta chain) sequence. What it binds is unknown. This sample's TCRbeta library carried unique molecular identifier barcodes. TCRdb ran MiXCR on the PCR reads and lists one entry per CDR3 protein. The sample gives fewer than 700,000 distinct CDR3 sequences, approximately 13% of which show up once; 2% to 2.5% is in the top ten. The data were taken from a study of T-cell reconstitution after alpha-beta-depleted transplantation in children. Study-wide findings and caveats: T-cell counts and diversity at one year following transplant were attributed mainly to newly produced T cells.

This CDR3 is 15 amino acids long. V was pared by 5 bases and J by 2 bases, with 9 bases of the junction left unmatched. Germline values: CDR1 LNHNV, CDR2 YYDKDF (reference sequence). This TCR was recovered from a male patient aged 10 to 17 who had a stem cell transplant for acute myeloid leukemia, so the T cells may come from the graft donor. The source was PBMCs, mostly from graft donor cells, collected 360 days after TCRalphabeta/CD19-depleted stem cell transplant. The chain recombines TRBV15 with TRBJ2-7; 7 bases align to TRBD2. Written as DNA, the CDR3 is TGTGCCACCAGCTCCGGACTAGTAAGGGCCTACGAGCAGTACTTC. It yields the protein CATSSGLVRAYEQYF.